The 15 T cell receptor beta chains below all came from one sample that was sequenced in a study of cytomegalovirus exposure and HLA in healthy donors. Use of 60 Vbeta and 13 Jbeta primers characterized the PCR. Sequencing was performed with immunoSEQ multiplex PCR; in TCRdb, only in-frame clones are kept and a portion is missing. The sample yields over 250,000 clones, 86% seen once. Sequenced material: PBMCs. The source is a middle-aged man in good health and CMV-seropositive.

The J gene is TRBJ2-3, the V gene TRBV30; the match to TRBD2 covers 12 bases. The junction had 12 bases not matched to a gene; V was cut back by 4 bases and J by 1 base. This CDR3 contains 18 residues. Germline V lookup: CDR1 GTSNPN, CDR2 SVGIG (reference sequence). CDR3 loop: CAWTVTSGRWSGTDTQYF. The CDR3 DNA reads TGTGCCTGGACCGTGACTAGCGGGAGATGGTCGGGCACAGATACGCAGTATTTT.

CDR3 bases: TGTGCCAGTAGTGACTACGGTGAGCAGTTCTTC. This translates into CASSDYGEQFF. The rearrangement uses TRBV19 and TRBJ2-1, with D possibly being TRBD2 (5 bases). The germline CDR1 and CDR2 sequences are LNHDA and SQIVND (reference sequence). V shed 5 bases and J shed 9 bases, with 8 bases lying between them. CDR3 size: 11 residues.

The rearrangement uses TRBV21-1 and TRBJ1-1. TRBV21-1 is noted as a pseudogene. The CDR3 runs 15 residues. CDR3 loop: CASSVREGQSTEAFF. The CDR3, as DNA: TGTGCCAGCAGCGTACGCGAGGGCCAGTCCACTGAAGCTTTCTTT.

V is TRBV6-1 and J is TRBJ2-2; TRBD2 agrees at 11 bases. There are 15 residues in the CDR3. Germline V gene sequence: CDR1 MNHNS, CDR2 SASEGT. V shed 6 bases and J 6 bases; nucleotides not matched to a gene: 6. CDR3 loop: CASRHSGRASGELFF. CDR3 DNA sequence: TGTGCCAGCAGACATAGCGGGAGGGCCTCCGGGGAGCTGTTTTTT.

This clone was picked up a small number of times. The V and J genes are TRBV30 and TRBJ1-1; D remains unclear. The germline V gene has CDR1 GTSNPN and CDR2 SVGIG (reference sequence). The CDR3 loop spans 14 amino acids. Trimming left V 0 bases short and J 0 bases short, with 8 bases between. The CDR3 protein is CAWSVGTVNTEAFF. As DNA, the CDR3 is TGTGCCTGGAGTGTAGGTACAGTGAACACTGAAGCTTTCTTT. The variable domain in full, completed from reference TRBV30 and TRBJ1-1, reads SQTIHQWPATLVQPVGSPLSLECTVEGTSNPNLYWYRQAAGRGLQLLFYSVGIGQISSEVPQNLSASRPQDRQFILSSKKLLLSDSGFYLCAWSVGTVNTEAFFGQGTRLTVV.

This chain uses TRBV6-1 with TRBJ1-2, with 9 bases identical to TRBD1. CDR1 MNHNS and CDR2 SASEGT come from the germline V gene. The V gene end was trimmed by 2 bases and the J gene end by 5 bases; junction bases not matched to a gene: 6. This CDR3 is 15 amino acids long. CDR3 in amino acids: CASSENRDRVYGYTF. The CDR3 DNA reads TGTGCCAGCAGTGAAAATCGGGACAGGGTGTATGGCTACACCTTC.

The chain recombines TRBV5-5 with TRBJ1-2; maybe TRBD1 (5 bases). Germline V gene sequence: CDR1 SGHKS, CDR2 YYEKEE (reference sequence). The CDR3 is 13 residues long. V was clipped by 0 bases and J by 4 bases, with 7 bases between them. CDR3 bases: TGTGCCAGCAGCTTGGGACAGCTCTATGGCTACACCTTC. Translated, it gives CASSLGQLYGYTF.

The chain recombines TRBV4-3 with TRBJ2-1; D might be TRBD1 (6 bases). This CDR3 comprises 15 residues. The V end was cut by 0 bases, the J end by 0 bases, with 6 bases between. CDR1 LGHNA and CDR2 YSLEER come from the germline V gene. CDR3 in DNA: TGCGCCAGCAGCCAAGAGGGGGCCTCCTACAATGAGCAGTTCTTC. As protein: CASSQEGASYNEQFF.

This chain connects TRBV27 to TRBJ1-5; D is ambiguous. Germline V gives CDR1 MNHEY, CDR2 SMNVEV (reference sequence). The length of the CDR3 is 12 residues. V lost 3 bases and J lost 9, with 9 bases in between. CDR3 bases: TGTGCCAGCAGTTTCCCCCTAGGGCCCCAGCATTTT. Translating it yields CASSFPLGPQHF.

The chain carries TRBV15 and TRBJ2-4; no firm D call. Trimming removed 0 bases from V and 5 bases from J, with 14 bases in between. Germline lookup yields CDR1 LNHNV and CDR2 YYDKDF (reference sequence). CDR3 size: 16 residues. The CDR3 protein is CATSREKERVENIQYF. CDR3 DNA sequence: TGTGCCACCAGCAGAGAGAAAGAACGGGTGGAAAACATTCAGTACTTC.

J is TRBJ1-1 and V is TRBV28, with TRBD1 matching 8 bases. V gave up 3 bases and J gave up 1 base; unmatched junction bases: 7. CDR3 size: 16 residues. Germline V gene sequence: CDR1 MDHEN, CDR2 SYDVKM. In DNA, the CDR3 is TGTGCCAGCAGTTTCCCCCGAACAGGGGGGAACACTGAAGCTTTCTTT. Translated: CASSFPRTGGNTEAFF.

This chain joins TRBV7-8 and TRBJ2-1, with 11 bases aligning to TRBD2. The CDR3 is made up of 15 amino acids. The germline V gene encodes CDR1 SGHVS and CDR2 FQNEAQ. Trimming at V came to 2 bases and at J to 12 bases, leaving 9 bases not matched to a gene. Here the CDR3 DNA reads TGTGCCAGCAGCTTATACGGGAATAGCGGGAGGGGGCAGTTCTTC. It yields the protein CASSLYGNSGRGQFF.

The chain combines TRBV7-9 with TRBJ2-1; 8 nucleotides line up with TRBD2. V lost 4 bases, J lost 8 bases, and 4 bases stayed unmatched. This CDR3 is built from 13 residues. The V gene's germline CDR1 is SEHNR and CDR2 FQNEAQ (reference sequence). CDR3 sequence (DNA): TGTGCCAGCAGCTCCCGGGAGGGTGATGAGCAGTTCTTC. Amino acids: CASSSREGDEQFF.

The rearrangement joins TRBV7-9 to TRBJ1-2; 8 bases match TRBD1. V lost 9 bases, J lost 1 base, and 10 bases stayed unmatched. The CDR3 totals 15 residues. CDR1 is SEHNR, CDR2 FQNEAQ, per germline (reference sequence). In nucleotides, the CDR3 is TGTGCCAGTTCCACTACAGGGGGAAGTAACTATGGCTACACCTTC. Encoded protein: CASSTTGGSNYGYTF.

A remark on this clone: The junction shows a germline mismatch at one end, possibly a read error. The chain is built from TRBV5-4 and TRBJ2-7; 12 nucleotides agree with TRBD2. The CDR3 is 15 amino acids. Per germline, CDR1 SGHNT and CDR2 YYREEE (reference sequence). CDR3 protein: CASRLGGTSGREQYF. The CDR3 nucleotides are TGTGCCAGCAGGTTGGGTGGGACTAGCGGGCGGGAGCAGTACTTC.